This T cell receptor beta chain was profiled in a study of beta chain features in type 1 diabetes. V lost 0 bases and J 0 bases, leaving 15 bases between the germline ends. There are 18 residues in the CDR3. Germline V gives CDR1 LGHNA, CDR2 YSLEER. The isolated RNA, all of it, was reverse transcribed, so expressed TCRB transcripts were what got sequenced. Repertoires were generated with immunoSEQ multiplex PCR, while TCRdb's copy carries only in-frame clones and drops some. The table has fewer than 200,000 clones, approximately 8.1% seen once. The sequenced sample consisted of central memory CD4+ T cells from blood. This chain links TRBV4-3 with TRBJ2-4; no firm D call. The receptor comes from a man aged 18 to 29 in good health. DNA of the CDR3: TGCGCCAGCAGCCAAGAATTTAGGAGCAATCCAGCCAAAAACATTCAGTACTTC. It yields the protein CASSQEFRSNPAKNIQYF.